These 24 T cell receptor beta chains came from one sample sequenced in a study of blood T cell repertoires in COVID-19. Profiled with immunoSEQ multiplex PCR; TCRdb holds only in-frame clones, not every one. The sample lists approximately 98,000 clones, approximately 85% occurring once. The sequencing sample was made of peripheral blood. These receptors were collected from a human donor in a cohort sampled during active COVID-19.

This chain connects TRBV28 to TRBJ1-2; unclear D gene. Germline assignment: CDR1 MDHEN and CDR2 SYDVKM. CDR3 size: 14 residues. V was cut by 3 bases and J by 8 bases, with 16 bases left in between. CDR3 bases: TGTGCCAGCAGTTTCCGGGTCCTCGCGAGGGGCTACACCTTC. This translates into CASSFRVLARGYTF.

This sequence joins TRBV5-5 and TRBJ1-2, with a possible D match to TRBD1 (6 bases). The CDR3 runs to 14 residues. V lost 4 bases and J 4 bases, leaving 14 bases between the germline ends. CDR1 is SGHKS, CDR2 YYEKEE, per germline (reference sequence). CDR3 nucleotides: TGTGCCAGCAGCCCAGCGACAGGTCTCTATGGCTACACCTTC. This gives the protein CASSPATGLYGYTF.

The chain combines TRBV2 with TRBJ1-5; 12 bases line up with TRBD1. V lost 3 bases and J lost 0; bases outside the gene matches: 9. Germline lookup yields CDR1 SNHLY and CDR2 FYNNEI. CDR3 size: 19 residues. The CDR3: CASSEWDRGLGYSNQPQHF. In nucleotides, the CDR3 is TGTGCCAGCAGTGAGTGGGACAGGGGGCTGGGATATAGCAATCAGCCCCAGCATTTT.

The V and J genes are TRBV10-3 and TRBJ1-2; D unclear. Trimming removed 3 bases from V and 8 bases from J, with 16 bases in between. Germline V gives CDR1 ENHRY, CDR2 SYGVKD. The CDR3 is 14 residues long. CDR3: CAISERGGLEGYTF. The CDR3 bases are TGTGCCATCAGTGAAAGAGGCGGGTTGGAGGGCTACACCTTC.

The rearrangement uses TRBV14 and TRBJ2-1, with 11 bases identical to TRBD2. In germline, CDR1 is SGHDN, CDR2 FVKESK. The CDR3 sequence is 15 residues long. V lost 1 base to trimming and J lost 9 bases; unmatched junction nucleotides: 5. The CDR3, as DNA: TGTGCCAGCAGCCAAGTTACTAGCGGGAGAGGTGAGCAGTTCTTC. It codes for CASSQVTSGRGEQFF.

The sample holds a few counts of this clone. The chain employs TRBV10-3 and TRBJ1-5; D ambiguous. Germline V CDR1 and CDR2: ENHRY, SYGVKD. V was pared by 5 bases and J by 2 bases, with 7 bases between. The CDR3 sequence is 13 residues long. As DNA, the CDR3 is TGTGCCATCAGTCCAGAAGGCAATCAGCCCCAGCATTTT. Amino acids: CAISPEGNQPQHF.

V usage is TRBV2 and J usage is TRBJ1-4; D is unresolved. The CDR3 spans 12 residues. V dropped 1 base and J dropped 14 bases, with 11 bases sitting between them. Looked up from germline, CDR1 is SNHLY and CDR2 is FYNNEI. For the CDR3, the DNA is TGTGCCAGCAGTGAAGACCTTCCTCGGCTGTTTTTT. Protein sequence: CASSEDLPRLFF.

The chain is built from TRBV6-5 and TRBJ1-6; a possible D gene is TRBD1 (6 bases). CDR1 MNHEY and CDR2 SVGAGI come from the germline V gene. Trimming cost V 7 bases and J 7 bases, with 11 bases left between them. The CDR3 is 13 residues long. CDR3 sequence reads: CASIVDRNSPLHF. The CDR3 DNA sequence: TGTGCCAGCATAGTCGACAGGAATTCACCCCTCCACTTT.

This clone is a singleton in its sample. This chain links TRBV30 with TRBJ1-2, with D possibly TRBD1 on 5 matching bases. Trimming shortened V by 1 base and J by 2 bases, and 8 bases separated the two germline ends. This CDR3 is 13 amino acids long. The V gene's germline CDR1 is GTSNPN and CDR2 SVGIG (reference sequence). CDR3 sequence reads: CAWSEKGNYGYTF. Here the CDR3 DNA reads TGTGCCTGGAGTGAAAAGGGGAACTATGGCTACACCTTC. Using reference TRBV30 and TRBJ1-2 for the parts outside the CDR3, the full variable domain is SQTIHQWPATLVQPVGSPLSLECTVEGTSNPNLYWYRQAAGRGLQLLFYSVGIGQISSEVPQNLSASRPQDRQFILSSKKLLLSDSGFYLCAWSEKGNYGYTFGSGTRLTVV.

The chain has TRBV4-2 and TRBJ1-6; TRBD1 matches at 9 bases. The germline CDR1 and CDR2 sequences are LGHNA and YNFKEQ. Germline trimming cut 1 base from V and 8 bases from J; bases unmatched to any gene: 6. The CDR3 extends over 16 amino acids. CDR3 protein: CASSQARDRAYSPLHF. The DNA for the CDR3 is TGTGCCAGCAGCCAAGCTCGGGACAGGGCTTATTCACCCCTCCACTTT.

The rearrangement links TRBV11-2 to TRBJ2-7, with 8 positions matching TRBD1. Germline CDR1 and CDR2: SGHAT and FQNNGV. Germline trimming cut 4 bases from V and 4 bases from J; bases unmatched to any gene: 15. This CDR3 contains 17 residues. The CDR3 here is CASSSTMTGVRRYEQYF. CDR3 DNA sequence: TGTGCCAGCAGCTCGACCATGACAGGGGTAAGGAGGTACGAGCAGTACTTC.

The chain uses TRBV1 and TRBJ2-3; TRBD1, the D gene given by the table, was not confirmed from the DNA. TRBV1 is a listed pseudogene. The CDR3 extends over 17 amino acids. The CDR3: CTSSQDPARADTDTQYF. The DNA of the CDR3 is TGCACCAGCAGCCAAGATCCGGCCAGGGCGGACACAGATACGCAGTATTTT.

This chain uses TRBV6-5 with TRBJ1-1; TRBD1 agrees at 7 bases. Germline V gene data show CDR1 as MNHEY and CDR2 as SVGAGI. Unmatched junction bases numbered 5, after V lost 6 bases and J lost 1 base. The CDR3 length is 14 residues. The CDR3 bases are TGTGCCAGCAGAGGAAACAGGGGGAACACTGAAGCTTTCTTT. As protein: CASRGNRGNTEAFF.

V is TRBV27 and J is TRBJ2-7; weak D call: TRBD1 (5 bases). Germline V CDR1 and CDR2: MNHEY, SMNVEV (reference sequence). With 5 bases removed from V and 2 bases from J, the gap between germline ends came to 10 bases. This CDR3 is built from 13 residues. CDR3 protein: CASSVGAAYEQYF. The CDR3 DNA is TGTGCCAGCAGTGTAGGGGCGGCCTACGAGCAGTACTTC.

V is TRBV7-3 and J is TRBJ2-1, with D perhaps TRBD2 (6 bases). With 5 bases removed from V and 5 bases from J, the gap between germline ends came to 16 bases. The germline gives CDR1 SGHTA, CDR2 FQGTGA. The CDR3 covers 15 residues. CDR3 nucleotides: TGTGCCAGCAGCCCTTTCGGCGGGGTGAACAATGAGCAGTTCTTC. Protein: CASSPFGGVNNEQFF.

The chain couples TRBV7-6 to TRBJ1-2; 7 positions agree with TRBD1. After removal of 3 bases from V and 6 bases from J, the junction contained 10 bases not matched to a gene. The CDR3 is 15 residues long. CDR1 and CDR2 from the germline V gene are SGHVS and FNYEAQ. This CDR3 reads CASSLSGGGGDGYTF. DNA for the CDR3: TGTGCCAGCAGCTTGTCAGGGGGAGGTGGGGATGGCTACACCTTC.

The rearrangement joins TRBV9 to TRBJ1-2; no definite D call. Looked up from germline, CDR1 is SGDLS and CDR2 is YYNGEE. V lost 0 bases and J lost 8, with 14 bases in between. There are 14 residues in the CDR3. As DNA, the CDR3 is TGTGCCAGCAGCGTAGGCGGAGGGCCGGGAGGCTACACCTTC. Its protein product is CASSVGGGPGGYTF. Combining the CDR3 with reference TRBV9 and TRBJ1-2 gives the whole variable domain DSGVTQTPKHLITATGQRVTLRCSPRSGDLSVYWYQQSLDQGLQFLIQYYNGEERAKGNILERFSAQQFPDLHSELNLSSLELGDSALYFCASSVGGGPGGYTFGSGTRLTVV.

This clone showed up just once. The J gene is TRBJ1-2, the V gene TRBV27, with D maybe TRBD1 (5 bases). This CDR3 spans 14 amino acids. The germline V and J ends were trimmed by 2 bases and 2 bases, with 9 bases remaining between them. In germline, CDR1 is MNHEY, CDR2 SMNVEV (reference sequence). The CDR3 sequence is CASSLKGKNYGYTF. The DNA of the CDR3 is TGTGCCAGCAGTTTAAAGGGGAAGAACTATGGCTACACCTTC.

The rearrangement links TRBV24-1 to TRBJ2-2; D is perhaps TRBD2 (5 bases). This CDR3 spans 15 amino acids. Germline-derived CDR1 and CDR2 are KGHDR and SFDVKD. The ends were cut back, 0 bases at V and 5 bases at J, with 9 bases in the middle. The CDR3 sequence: CATSDLPSGTGELFF. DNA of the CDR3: TGTGCCACCAGTGATTTGCCCTCGGGGACCGGGGAGCTGTTTTTT.

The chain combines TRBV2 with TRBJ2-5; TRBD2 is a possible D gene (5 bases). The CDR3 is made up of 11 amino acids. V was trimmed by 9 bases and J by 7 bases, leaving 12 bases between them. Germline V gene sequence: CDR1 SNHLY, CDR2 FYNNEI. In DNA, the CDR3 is TGTGCCAGTAACGGAGGTCGGACCCAGTACTTC. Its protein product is CASNGGRTQYF.

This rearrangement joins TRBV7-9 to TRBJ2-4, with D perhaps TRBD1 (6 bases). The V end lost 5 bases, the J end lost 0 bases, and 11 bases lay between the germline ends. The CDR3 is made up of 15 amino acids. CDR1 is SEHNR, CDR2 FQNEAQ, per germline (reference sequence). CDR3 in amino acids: CASSLTGIAKNIQYF. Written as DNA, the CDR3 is TGTGCCAGCAGCCTCACAGGGATAGCCAAAAACATTCAGTACTTC.

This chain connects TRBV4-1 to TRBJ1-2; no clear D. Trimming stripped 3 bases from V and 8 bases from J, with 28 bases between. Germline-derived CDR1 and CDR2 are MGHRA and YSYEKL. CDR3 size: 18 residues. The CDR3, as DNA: TGCGCCAGCAGCCAGGAACCCCTGGGCCAAGCCCCCGCGGGGGGCTACACCTTC. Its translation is CASSQEPLGQAPAGGYTF.

In DNA form, the CDR3 reads TGTGCAAGTCGCTTTAATGGGGGACAGGGCTGCAATCAGCCCCAGCATTTT. It encodes CASRFNGGQGCNQPQHF. The chain has TRBV12-2 and TRBJ1-5; the D call TRBD1 from the table was never checked on the DNA. TRBV12-2 is described as a pseudogene. The CDR3 has 17 amino acids.

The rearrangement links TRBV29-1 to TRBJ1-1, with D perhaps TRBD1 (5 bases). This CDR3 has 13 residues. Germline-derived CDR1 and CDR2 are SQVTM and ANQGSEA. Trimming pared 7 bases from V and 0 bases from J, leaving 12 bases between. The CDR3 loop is CSAAGYMNTEAFF. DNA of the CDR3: TGCAGCGCCGCAGGGTATATGAACACTGAAGCTTTCTTT. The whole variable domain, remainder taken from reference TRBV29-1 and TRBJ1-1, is SAVISQKPSRDICQRGTSLTIQCQVDSQVTMMFWYRQQPGQSLTLIATANQGSEATYESGFVIDKFPISRPNLTFSTLTVSNMSPEDSSIYLCSAAGYMNTEAFFGQGTRLTVV.